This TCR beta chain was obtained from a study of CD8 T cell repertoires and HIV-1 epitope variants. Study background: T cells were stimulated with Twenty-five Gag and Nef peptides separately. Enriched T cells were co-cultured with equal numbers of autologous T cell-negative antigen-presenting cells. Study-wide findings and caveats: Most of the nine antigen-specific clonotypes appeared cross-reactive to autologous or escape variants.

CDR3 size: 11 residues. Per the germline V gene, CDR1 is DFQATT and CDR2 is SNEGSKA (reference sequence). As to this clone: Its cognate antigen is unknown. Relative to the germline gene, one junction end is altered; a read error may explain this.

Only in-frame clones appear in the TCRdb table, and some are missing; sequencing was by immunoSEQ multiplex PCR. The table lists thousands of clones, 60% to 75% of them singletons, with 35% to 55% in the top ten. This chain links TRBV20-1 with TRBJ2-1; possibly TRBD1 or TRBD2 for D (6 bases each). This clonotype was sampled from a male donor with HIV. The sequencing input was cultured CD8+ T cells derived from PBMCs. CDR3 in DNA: TGCAGTGCTAGAAGGGGGACTGAGGAGTTCTTC. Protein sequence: CSARRGTEEFF.